The clone carrying this TCR beta chain was counted only a few times. Its antigen is unidentified. A single heparinised blood sample, averaging about 120 mL, was obtained per donor. Cell sorting via CD45RO/CCR7/CD25/CD127/CD95/CD27 was performed to obtain CD4+ naive, central memory, regulatory and stem cell-like memory cells. Sorted populations all exceeded 98% purity. The entry originates in a study of beta chain features in type 1 diabetes. Study-level findings and limits: Researchers reported that naive, central memory and Treg TCRB repertoires appeared more similar in patients than in healthy donors. TCRB CDR3s were moderately but significantly shorter in Type 1 diabetes patients in all four CD4+ subsets.

cDNA synthesis used the whole RNA isolate, giving expressed TCRB sequences. Using immunoSEQ multiplex PCR, the repertoire was profiled, and TCRdb retains in-frame clones only, with some absent. The sample records approximately 170,000 clones, 6.5% to 9.5% being singletons. There are 14 residues in the CDR3. Deletions cut 6 bases from V and 3 bases from J, with 14 bases between. Germline CDR1 KGHSH, CDR2 LQKENI. This TCR was recovered from a woman in her forties with type 1 diabetes. The sequenced sample was central memory CD4+ T cells from blood. The chain has TRBV18 and TRBJ1-1; D remains ambiguous. The CDR3 coding sequence is TGTGCCAGCTCGGCGGATGAGCGGGACACTGAAGCTTTCTTT. It translates to CASSADERDTEAFF.